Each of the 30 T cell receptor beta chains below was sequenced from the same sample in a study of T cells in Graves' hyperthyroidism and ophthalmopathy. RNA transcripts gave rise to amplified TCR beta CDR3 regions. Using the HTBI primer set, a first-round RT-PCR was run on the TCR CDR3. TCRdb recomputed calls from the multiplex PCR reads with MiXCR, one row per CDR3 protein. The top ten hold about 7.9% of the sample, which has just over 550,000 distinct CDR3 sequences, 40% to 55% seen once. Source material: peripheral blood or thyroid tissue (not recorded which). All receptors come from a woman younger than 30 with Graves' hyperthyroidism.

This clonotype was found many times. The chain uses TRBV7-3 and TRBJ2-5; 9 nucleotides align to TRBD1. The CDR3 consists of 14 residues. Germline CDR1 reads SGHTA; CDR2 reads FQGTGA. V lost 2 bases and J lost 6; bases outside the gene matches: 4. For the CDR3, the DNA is TGTGCCAGCAGCTTAGGACAGGGGATGCAGACCCAGTACTTC. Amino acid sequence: CASSLGQGMQTQYF.

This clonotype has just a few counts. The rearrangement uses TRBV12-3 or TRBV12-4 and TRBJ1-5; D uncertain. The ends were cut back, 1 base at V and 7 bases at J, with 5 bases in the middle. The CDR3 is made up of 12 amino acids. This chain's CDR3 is CASSLVRQPQHF. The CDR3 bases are TGTGCCAGCAGTTTAGTGCGACAGCCCCAGCATTTT.

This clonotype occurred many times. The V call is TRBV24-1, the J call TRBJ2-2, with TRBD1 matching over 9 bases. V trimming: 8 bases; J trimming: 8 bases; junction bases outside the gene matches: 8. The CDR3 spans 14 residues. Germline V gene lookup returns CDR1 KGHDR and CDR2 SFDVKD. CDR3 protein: CATNTRTGAGELFF. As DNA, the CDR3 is TGTGCCACCAACACCAGGACAGGGGCTGGGGAGCTGTTTTTT.

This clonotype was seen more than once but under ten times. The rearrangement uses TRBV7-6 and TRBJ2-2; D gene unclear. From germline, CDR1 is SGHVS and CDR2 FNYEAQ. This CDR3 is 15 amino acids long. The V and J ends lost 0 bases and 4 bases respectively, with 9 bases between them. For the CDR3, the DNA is TGTGCCAGCAGCTTAGCAACTTCTCGCACCGGGGAGCTGTTTTTT. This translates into CASSLATSRTGELFF.

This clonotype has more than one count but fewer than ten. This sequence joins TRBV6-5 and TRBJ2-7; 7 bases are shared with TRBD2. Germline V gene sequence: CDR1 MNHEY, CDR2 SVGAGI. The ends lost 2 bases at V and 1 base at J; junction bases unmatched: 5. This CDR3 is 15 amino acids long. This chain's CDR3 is CASSYAVGGSYEQYF. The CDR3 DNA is TGTGCCAGCAGTTACGCGGTGGGGGGGTCCTACGAGCAGTACTTC.

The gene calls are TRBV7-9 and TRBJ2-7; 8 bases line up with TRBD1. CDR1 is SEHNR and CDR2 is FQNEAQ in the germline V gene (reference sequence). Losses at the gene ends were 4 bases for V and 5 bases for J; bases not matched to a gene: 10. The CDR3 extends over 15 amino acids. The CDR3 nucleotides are TGTGCCAGCAGCTCCCAGGACAGGGTTCTGGACGAGCAGTACTTC. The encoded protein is CASSSQDRVLDEQYF.

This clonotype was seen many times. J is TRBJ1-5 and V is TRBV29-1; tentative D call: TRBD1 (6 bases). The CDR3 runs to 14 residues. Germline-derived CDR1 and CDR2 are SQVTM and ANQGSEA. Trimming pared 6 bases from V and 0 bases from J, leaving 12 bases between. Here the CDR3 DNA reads TGCAGCGTGGCTGACAGGTATAGCAATCAGCCCCAGCATTTT. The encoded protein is CSVADRYSNQPQHF.

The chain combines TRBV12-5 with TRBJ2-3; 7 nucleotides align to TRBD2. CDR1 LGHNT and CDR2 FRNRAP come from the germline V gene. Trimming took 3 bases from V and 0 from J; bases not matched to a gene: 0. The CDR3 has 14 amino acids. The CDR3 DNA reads TGTGCTAGTGGTTTTAGCGGGAGCACAGATACGCAGTATTTT. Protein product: CASGFSGSTDTQYF.

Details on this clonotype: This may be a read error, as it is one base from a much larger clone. For the CDR3, the DNA is TGTGCCAGCAGTAACCCAGGGGCGCGAGGCTACGCCTTC. Translated, it gives CASSNPGARGYAF. The V gene is TRBV2, the J gene TRBJ1-2; D possibly corresponds to TRBD1 (6 bases). CDR1 and CDR2 (germline): SNHLY, FYNNEI. The CDR3 covers 13 residues.

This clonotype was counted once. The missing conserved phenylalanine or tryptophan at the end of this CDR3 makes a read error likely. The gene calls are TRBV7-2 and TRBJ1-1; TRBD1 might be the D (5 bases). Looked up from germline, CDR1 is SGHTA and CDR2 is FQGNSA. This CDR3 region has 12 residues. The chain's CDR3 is CASSQETAEAFL. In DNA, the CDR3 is TGCGCCAGCAGCCAAGAGACAGCAGAAGCTTTCCTT.

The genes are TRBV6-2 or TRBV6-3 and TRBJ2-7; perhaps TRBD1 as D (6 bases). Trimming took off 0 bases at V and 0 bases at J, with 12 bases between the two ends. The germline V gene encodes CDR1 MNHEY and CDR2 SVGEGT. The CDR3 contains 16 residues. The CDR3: CASSYSLGDNSYEQYF. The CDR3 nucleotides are TGTGCCAGCAGTTACTCGCTTGGGGACAACTCCTACGAGCAGTACTTC.

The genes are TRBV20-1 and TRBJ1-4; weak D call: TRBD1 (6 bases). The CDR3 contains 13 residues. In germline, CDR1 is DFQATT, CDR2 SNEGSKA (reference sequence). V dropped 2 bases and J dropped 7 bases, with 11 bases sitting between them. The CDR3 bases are TGCAGTGCTAGACGTACAGGGAGTGAAAAACTGTTTTTT. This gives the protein CSARRTGSEKLFF.

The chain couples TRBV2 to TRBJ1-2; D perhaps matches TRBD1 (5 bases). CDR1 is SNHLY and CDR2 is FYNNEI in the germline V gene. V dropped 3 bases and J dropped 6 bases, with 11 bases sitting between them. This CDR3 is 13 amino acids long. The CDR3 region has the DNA TGTGCCAGCAGTGACGGGACGAGTGATGGCTACACCTTC. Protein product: CASSDGTSDGYTF.

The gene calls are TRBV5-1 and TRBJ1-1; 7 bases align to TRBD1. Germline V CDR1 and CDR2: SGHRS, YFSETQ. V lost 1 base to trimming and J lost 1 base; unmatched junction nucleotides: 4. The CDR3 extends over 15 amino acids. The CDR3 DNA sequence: TGCGCCAGCAGCTTGTATACAGGGGCGAACACTGAAGCTTTCTTT. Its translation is CASSLYTGANTEAFF. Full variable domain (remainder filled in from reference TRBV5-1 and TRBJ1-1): KAGVTQTPRYLIKTRGQQVTLSCSPISGHRSVSWYQQTPGQGLQFLFEYFSETQRNKGNFPGRFSGRQFSNSRSEMNVSTLELGDSALYLCASSLYTGANTEAFFGQGTRLTVV.

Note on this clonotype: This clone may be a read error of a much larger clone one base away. CDR3 loop: CASSLIGGADTIYF. Here the CDR3 DNA reads TGTGCCAGCAGTTTGATAGGGGGCGCGGACACCATATATTTT. This chain uses TRBV12-3 or TRBV12-4 with TRBJ1-3, with 7 nucleotides matching TRBD1. V lost 3 bases to trimming and J lost 8 bases; unmatched junction nucleotides: 7. The CDR3 runs to 14 residues.

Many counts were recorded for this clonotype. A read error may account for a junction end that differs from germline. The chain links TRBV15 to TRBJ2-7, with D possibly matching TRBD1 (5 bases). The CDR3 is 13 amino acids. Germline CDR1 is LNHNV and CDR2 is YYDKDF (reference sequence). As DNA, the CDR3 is TGTGCCACCAGCGGAGACAGTACCTACGAGCAGTACTTC. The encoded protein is CATSGDSTYEQYF.

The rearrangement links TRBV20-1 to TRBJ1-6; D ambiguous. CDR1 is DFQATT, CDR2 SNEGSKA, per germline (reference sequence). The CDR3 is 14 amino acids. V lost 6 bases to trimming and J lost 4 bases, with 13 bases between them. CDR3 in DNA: TGCAGTGCGAAGCATGGGGAGTATAATTCACCCCTCCACTTT. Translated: CSAKHGEYNSPLHF.

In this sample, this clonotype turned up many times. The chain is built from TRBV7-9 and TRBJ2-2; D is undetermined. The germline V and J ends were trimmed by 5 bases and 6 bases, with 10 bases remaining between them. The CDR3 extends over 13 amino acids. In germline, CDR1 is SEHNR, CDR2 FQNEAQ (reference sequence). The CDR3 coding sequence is TGTGCCAGCAGCCTACCAGGACCCGGGGAGCTGTTTTTT. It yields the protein CASSLPGPGELFF.

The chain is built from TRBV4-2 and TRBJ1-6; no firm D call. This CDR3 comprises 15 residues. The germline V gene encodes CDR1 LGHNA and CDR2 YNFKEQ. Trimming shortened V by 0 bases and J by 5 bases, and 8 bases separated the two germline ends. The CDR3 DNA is TGTGCCAGCAGCCAAGACGCAGGAAATAATTCACCCCTCCACTTT. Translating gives CASSQDAGNNSPLHF.

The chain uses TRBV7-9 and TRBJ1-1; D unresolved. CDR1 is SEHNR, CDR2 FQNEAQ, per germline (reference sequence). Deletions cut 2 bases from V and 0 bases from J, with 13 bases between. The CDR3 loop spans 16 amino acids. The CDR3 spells CASSLPLRFMNTEAFF. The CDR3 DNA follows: TGTGCCAGCAGCTTACCACTACGGTTCATGAACACTGAAGCTTTCTTT.

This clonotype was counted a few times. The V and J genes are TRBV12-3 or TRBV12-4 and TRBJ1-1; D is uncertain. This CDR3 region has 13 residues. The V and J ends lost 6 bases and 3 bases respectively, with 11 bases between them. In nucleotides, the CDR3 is TGTGCCAGCAGACCTGACGGCTACACTGAAGCTTTCTTT. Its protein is CASRPDGYTEAFF.

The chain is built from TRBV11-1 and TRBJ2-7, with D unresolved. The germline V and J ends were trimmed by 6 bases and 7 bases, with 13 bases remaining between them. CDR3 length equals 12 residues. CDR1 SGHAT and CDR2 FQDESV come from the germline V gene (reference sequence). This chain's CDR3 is CASSPGWDEQYF. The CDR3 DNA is TGTGCCAGCAGTCCCGGTTGGGATGAGCAGTACTTC. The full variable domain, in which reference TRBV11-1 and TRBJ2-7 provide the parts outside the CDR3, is EAEVAQSPRYKITEKSQAVAFWCDPISGHATLYWYRQILGQGPELLVQFQDESVVDDSQLPKDRFSAERLKGVDSTLKIQPAELGDSAMYLCASSPGWDEQYFGPGTRLTVT.

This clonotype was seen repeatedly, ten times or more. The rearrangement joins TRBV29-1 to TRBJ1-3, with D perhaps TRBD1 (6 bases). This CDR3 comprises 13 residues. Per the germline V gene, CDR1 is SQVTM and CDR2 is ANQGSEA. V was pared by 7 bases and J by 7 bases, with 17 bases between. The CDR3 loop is CSATKAGGNTIYF. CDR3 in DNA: TGCAGCGCCACTAAGGCCGGGGGCAACACCATATATTTT.

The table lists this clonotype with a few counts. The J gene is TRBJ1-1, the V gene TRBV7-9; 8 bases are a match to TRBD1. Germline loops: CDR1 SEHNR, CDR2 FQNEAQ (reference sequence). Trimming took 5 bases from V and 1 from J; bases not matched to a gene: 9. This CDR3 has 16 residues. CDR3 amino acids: CASSAQLGQGNTEAFF. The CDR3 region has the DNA TGTGCCAGCAGCGCCCAGCTCGGACAGGGGAACACTGAAGCTTTCTTT.

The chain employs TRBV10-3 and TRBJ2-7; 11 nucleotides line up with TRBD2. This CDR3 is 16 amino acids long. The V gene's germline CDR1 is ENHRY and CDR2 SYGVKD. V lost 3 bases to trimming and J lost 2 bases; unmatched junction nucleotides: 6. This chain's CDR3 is CAISDSGRAYTYEQYF. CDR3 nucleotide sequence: TGTGCCATCAGTGATAGCGGGAGGGCCTACACCTACGAGCAGTACTTC.

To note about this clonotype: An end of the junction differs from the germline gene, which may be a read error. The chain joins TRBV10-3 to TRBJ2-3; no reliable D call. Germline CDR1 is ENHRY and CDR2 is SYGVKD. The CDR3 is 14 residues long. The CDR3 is CASSYSTGTDTQYF. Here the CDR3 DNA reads TGTGCCAGCAGTTACTCCACAGGCACAGATACGCAGTATTTT.

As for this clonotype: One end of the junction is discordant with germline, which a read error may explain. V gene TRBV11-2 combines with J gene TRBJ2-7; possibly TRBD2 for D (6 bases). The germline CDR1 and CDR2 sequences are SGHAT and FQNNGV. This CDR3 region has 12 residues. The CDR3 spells CASSLVGGIVDF. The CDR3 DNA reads TGTGCCAGCAGCTTAGTGGGAGGCATAGTAGACTTC. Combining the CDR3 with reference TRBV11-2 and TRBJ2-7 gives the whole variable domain EAGVAQSPRYKIIEKRQSVAFWCNPISGHATLYWYQQILGQGPKLLIQFQNNGVVDDSQLPKDRFSAERLKGVDSTLKIQPAKLEDSAVYLCASSLVGGIVDFGPGTRLTVT.

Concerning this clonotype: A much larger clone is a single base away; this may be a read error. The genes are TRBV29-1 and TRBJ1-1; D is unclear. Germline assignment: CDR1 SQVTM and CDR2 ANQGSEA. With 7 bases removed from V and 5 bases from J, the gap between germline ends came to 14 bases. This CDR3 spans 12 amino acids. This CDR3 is CSALSEGTEAFF. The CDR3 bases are TGCAGCGCATTGTCAGAAGGAACTGAAGCTTTCTTT. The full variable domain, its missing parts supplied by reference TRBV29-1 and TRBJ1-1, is SAVISQKPSRDICQRGTSLTIQCQVDSQVTMMFWYRQQPGQSLTLIATANQGSEATYESGFVIDKFPISRPNLTFSTLTVSNMSPEDSSIYLCSALSEGTEAFFGQGTRLTVV.

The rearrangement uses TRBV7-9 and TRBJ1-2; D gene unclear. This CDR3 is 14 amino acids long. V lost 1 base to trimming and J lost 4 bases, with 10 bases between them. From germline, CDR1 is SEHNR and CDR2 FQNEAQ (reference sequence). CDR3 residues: CASSLGWDVYGYTF. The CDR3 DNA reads TGTGCCAGCAGCTTAGGGTGGGATGTCTATGGCTACACCTTC.

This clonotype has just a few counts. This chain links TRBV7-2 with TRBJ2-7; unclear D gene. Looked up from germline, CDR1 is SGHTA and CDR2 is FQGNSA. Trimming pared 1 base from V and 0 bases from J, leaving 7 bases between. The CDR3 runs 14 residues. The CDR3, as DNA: TGTGCCAGCAGCTTAGGACTTTACTCCTACGAGCAGTACTTC. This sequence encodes CASSLGLYSYEQYF.